A selection of T cell receptor beta chains follows, all from one sample in a study of ipilimumab plus nivolumab after autologous stem cell transplantation. Sequenced by immunoSEQ multiplex PCR; TCRdb stores in-frame clones only, minus some. This repertoire shows 20,000 or so clones, roughly 74% found once; its top ten account for 20% to 25%. The sample here was PBMCs, taken in a trial of ipilimumab plus nivolumab as post-transplant consolidation. The receptors derive from a male donor with diffuse large B-cell lymphoma. CDR3s include the opening cysteine and the closing phenylalanine or tryptophan. A D gene is named only where the DNA matches it firmly. Clone size is not always given. Where it is, it says once, few, many or a class for expanded clones.

J gene: TRBJ2-2
D gene: -
CDR3 length: 13
V gene: TRBV6-6
clone size: medium-sized
CDR3 protein: CATSPIDTGELFF
CDR3 DNA: TGTGCCACCTCCCCGATAGACACCGGGGAGCTGTTTTTT

J gene: TRBJ2-5
D gene: TRBD1
CDR3 length: 14
V gene: TRBV29-1
clone size: -
CDR3 protein: CSSISDRGEWTQYF
CDR3 DNA: TGCAGCAGTATTTCGGACAGGGGGGAATGGACCCAGTACTTC

J gene: TRBJ2-7
D gene: -
CDR3 length: 16
V gene: TRBV11-1
clone size: -
CDR3 protein: CASSFPPEQGPYEQYF
CDR3 DNA: TGTGCCAGCAGCTTCCCCCCCGAGCAGGGCCCCTACGAGCAGTACTTC

J gene: TRBJ1-2
D gene: -
CDR3 length: 14
V gene: TRBV6-1
clone size: -
CDR3 protein: CASSEGIANYGYTF
CDR3 DNA: TGTGCCAGCAGTGAAGGAATAGCTAACTATGGCTACACCTTC

J gene: TRBJ1-3
D gene: -
CDR3 length: 14
V gene: TRBV19
clone size: -
CDR3 protein: CASSIGGLGNTIYF
CDR3 DNA: TGTGCCAGTAGTATAGGGGGATTGGGAAACACCATATATTTT

J gene: TRBJ2-2
D gene: -
CDR3 length: 14
V gene: TRBV7-3
clone size: few
CDR3 protein: CASSFGSNTGELFF
CDR3 DNA: TGTGCCAGCAGCTTCGGATCAAACACCGGGGAGCTGTTTTTT

J gene: TRBJ2-1
D gene: TRBD2
CDR3 length: 16
V gene: TRBV15
clone size: -
CDR3 protein: CATSRGTSGRDNEQFF
CDR3 DNA: TGTGCCACCAGCAGGGGGACTAGCGGGAGGGACAATGAGCAGTTCTTC

J gene: TRBJ2-7
D gene: TRBD1
CDR3 length: 16
V gene: TRBV5-5
clone size: -
CDR3 protein: CASRPGTGGALYEQYF
CDR3 DNA: TGTGCCAGCAGACCAGGGACAGGGGGCGCGTTGTACGAGCAGTACTTC

J gene: TRBJ2-5
D gene: -
CDR3 length: 11
V gene: TRBV30
clone size: -
CDR3 protein: CAWGGVETQYF
CDR3 DNA: TGTGCCTGGGGAGGGGTAGAGACCCAGTACTTC

J gene: TRBJ1-1
D gene: -
CDR3 length: 14
V gene: TRBV2
clone size: -
CDR3 protein: CASRQGQPNTEAFF
CDR3 DNA: TGTGCCAGCAGGCAAGGACAACCGAACACTGAAGCTTTCTTT

J gene: TRBJ2-1
D gene: -
CDR3 length: 19
V gene: TRBV21-1
clone size: -
CDR3 protein: CASSKALGSGGNSYNEQFF
CDR3 DNA: TGTGCCAGCAGCAAAGCGCTGGGTAGCGGGGGAAACTCCTACAATGAGCAGTTCTTC

J gene: TRBJ2-1
D gene: TRBD1
CDR3 length: 15
V gene: TRBV18
clone size: -
CDR3 protein: CASSPGQGILYEQFF
CDR3 DNA: TGTGCCAGCTCACCCGGACAGGGAATTTTGTATGAGCAGTTCTTC

J gene: TRBJ2-3
D gene: TRBD1
CDR3 length: 14
V gene: TRBV7-2
clone size: -
CDR3 protein: CASSLGQGPDTQYF
CDR3 DNA: TGTGCCAGCAGCTTGGGACAGGGCCCAGATACGCAGTATTTT

J gene: TRBJ1-5
D gene: -
CDR3 length: 13
V gene: TRBV10-3
clone size: -
CDR3 protein: CAISIQAGQPQHF
CDR3 DNA: TGTGCCATCAGTATTCAAGCAGGTCAGCCCCAGCATTTT

J gene: TRBJ1-6
D gene: TRBD1
CDR3 length: 13
V gene: TRBV30
clone size: -
CDR3 protein: CAWGDSANSPLHF
CDR3 DNA: TGTGCCTGGGGGGACAGCGCTAATTCACCCCTCCACTTT

J gene: TRBJ1-4
D gene: TRBD1
CDR3 length: 14
V gene: TRBV9
clone size: -
CDR3 protein: CASSRGGDGEKLFF
CDR3 DNA: TGTGCCAGCAGCCGAGGGGGCGACGGTGAAAAACTGTTTTTT